The rows below give T cell receptor beta chains drawn from one sample of a study of blood T cell repertoires in COVID-19. Assay used: immunoSEQ multiplex PCR; TCRdb lists only in-frame clones, some missing. Among over 400,000 clones listed, 80% to 90% were seen once. Sequenced input: peripheral blood. The receptors were gathered from a human donor in a cohort sampled during active COVID-19. The CDR3 runs from the conserved cysteine through the conserved F or W. The order of the fields is clone size, V gene, D gene, J gene, CDR3 protein, CDR3 DNA. The D gene is left open where the match is weak. Expanded clones are given a class, and other clones once, few, many or no size at all.

>NA|TRBV10-3|TRBD2|TRBJ2-5
CAISVVAGDRETQYF
TGTGCCATCAGTGTAGTTGCGGGAGATCGGGAGACCCAGTACTTC
>NA|TRBV11-3|NA|TRBJ1-1
CASSLERSEAFF
TGTGCCAGCAGCTTAGAGAGGTCTGAAGCTTTCTTT
>NA|TRBV15|NA|TRBJ1-1
CATSRDYGGSTEAFF
TGTGCCACCAGCAGAGATTATGGGGGGAGCACTGAAGCTTTCTTT
>NA|TRBV7-2|NA|TRBJ2-7
CASSLYAGENSEQYF
TGTGCCAGCAGCTTATATGCAGGTGAGAACAGCGAGCAGTACTTC
>NA|TRBV4-2|NA|TRBJ1-4
CASSQDRDSGTNEKLFF
TGTGCCAGCAGCCAAGATCGGGATTCGGGGACTAATGAAAAACTGTTTTTT
>few|TRBV19|NA|TRBJ1-6
CASSGRVVGSPLHF
TGTGCCAGTAGTGGGAGGGTGGTTGGTTCACCCCTCCACTTT
>NA|TRBV3-1/TRBV3-2|NA|TRBJ2-7
CASSPYRSKLVHEQYF
TGTGCCAGCAGCCCTTACCGGAGTAAACTAGTCCACGAGCAGTACTTC
>NA|TRBV5-1|NA|TRBJ1-3
CASSLAGYSGNTIYF
TGCGCCAGCAGCTTGGCCGGGTACTCTGGAAACACCATATATTTT
>NA|TRBV4-2|TRBD1|TRBJ1-4
CASSRDRGNEKLFF
TGTGCCAGCAGCCGAGACAGGGGCAATGAAAAACTGTTTTTT
>NA|TRBV6-5|NA|TRBJ1-5
CASSKIQVSNQPQHF
TGTGCCAGCAGTAAGATTCAGGTGAGCAATCAGCCCCAGCATTTT
>NA|TRBV9|TRBD2|TRBJ2-3
CASSPRTSGVALLRDTQYF
TGTGCCAGCAGCCCTCGGACTAGCGGGGTAGCCCTACTCAGGGATACGCAGTATTTT
>NA|TRBV3-1/TRBV3-2|NA|TRBJ1-6
CASSQGPWHNSPLHF
TGTGCCAGCAGCCAAGGCCCCTGGCATAATTCACCCCTCCACTTT
>once|TRBV29-1|TRBD2|TRBJ2-3
CSVEGASGRSYTDTQYF
TGCAGCGTTGAAGGGGCTAGCGGGAGGTCTTACACAGATACGCAGTATTTT
>NA|TRBV18|TRBD1|TRBJ1-1
CASLSTTGAMNTEAFF
TGTGCCAGCTTATCAACTACAGGGGCTATGAACACTGAAGCTTTCTTT
>NA|TRBV7-2|TRBD2|TRBJ2-1
CASSSISPSGRRSYNEQFF
TGTGCCAGCAGCTCAATATCTCCTAGCGGGAGAAGGTCCTACAATGAGCAGTTCTTC
>NA|TRBV19|NA|TRBJ1-5
CASSIAFDAVNQPQHF
TGTGCCAGTAGTATAGCGTTTGATGCGGTTAATCAGCCCCAGCATTTT
>NA|TRBV5-1|TRBD1|TRBJ1-1
CASSGGQGGNTEAFF
TGCGCCAGCAGCGGCGGACAGGGAGGGAACACTGAAGCTTTCTTT
>NA|TRBV3-1/TRBV3-2|TRBD2|TRBJ2-1
CASSQGLAGGENEQFF
TGTGCCAGCAGCCAAGGACTAGCGGGAGGGGAGAATGAGCAGTTCTTC
>NA|TRBV14|TRBD1|TRBJ1-4
CASSQDVGQGDEKLFF
TGTGCCAGCAGCCAAGATGTCGGACAGGGAGACGAAAAACTGTTTTTT
>once|TRBV23-1|NA|TRBJ1-4
CASSQSPEDRLLATNEKLFF
TGCGCCAGCAGTCAATCCCCCGAGGACAGACTCCTTGCAACTAATGAAAAACTGTTTTTT
>NA|TRBV28|NA|TRBJ1-6
CASRPSRTANSPLHF
TGTGCCAGCAGACCATCTAGGACAGCGAATTCACCCCTCCACTTT
>NA|TRBV12-3/TRBV12-4|NA|TRBJ2-7
CASTLGIRTEQYF
TGTGCCAGCACTTTGGGGATAAGGACTGAGCAGTACTTC
>NA|TRBV18|NA|TRBJ1-1
CASSPLSGTEAFF
TGTGCCAGCTCACCACTGTCGGGGACTGAAGCTTTCTTT
>NA|TRBV11-2|TRBD1|TRBJ2-7
CASSLDTGTGEFEQYF
TGTGCCAGCAGCTTAGATACCGGGACAGGGGAGTTCGAGCAGTACTTC
>NA|TRBV6-5|TRBD1|TRBJ1-6
CASSYSTGGRGSPLHF
TGTGCCAGCAGTTACTCGACAGGGGGCCGCGGTTCACCCCTCCACTTT
>NA|TRBV30|NA|TRBJ2-3
CAWSVLSQALGDTQYF
TGTGCCTGGAGTGTACTCTCACAGGCACTCGGGGATACGCAGTATTTT
>NA|TRBV6-6|TRBD2|TRBJ2-1
CASTRREGSYNEQFF
TGTGCCAGCACCCGACGGGAGGGGAGCTACAATGAGCAGTTCTTC
>NA|TRBV27|NA|TRBJ1-2
CASRSATGYGYTF
TGTGCCAGCAGGTCCGCGACTGGGTATGGCTACACCTTC
>NA|TRBV3-1/TRBV3-2|NA|TRBJ2-5
CASSQLGRESQYF
TGTGCCAGCAGCCAACTTGGGCGGGAATCCCAGTACTTC